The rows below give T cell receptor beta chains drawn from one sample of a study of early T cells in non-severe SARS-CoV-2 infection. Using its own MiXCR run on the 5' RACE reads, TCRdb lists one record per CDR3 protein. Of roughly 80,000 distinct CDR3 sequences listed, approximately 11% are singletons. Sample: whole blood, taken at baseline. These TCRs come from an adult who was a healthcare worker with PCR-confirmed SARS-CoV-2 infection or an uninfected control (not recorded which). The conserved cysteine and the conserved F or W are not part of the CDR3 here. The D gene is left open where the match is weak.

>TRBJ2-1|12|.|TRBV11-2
ASSLALSYNEQF
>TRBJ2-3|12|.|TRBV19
ASSVMSGTDTQY
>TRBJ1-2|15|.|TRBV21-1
ASSRDEGRTGGSSYT
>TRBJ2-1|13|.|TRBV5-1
ASSLSSVSYNEQF
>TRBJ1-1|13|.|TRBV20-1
SASAGGLHNTEAF
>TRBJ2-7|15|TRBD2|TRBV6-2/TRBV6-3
ASSYYPGLAVSYEQY
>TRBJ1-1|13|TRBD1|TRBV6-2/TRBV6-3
ASNRRQGIIPEAF
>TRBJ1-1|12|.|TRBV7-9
ASSLAGVMTEAF
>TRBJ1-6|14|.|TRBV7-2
ASSLVSRSYNSPLH
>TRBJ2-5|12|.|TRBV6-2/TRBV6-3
ASSYSGPRGTQY
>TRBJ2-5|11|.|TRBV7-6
ASSLRPGETQY
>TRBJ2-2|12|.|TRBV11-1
ASSLHRDTGELF
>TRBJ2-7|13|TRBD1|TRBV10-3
AISQPRDRGYEQY
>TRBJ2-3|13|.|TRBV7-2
ASSLGNWNTDTQY
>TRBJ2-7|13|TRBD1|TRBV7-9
ASSLEGQGPYEQY
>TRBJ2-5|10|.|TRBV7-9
ASRLEYETQY
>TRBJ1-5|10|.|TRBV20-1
SAKRGDQPQH
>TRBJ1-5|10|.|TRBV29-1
SVGGNNQPQH
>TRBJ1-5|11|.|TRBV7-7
ASSLQFGQPQH
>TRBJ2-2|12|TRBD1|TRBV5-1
ASAGDSNTGELF
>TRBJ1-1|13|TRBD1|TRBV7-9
ASSPRDRVNTEAF
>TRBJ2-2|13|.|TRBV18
ASSPRRQNTGELF
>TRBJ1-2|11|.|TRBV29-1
SVEAEETYGYT
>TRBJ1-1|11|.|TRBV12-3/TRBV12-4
ASNPGRRNEAF
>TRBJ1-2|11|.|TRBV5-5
ASSMRVDYGYT
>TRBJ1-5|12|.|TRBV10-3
AIIPGGGNQPQH
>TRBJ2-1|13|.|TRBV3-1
ASSTQGVRGNEQF
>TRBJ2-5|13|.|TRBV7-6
ASSLGGPDQETQY